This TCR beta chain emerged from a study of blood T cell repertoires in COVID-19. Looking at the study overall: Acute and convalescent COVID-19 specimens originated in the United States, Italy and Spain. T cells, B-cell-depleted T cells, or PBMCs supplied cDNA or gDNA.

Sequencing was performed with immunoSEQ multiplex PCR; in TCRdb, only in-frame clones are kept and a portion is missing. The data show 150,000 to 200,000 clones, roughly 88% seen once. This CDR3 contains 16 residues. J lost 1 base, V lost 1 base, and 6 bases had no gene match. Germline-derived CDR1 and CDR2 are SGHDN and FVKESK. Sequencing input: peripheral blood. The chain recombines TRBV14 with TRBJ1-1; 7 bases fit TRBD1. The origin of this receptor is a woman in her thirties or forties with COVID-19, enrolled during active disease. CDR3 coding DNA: TGTGCCAGCAGCCAAGGAAAGAGACAGGGGAACACTGAAGCTTTCTTT. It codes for CASSQGKRQGNTEAFF. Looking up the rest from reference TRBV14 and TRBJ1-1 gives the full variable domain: EAGVTQFPSHSVIEKGQTVTLRCDPISGHDNLYWYRRVMGKEIKFLLHFVKESKQDESGMPNNRFLAERTGGTYSTLKVQPAELEDSGVYFCASSQGKRQGNTEAFFGQGTRLTVV.